These 4 T cell receptor beta chains were sequenced from one sample in a study of blood T cell repertoires in COVID-19. Here immunoSEQ multiplex PCR was the method, and the copy in TCRdb shows in-frame clones only, minus some. The data contain 100,000 or so clones, around 74% of them singletons. Material: peripheral blood. The source is a woman aged 70-85 years with acute or convalescent COVID-19.

CDR3 DNA sequence: TGTGCCAGTGCCCGGGACAGCTCCTACGAGCAGTACTTC. Amino acid sequence: CASARDSSYEQYF. The chain is built from TRBV19 and TRBJ2-7; TRBD1 matches at 7 bases. Germline V gene lookup returns CDR1 LNHDA and CDR2 SQIVND (reference sequence). The CDR3 is made up of 13 amino acids. V shed 8 bases, J shed 0 bases, and the junction held 4 bases outside the gene matches.

V usage is TRBV18 and J usage is TRBJ2-5; tentatively, D is TRBD1 (5 bases). CDR3 length equals 14 residues. The V and J ends lost 4 bases and 1 base respectively, with 10 bases between them. Germline V gene data show CDR1 as KGHSH and CDR2 as LQKENI. The CDR3 sequence is CASSRYRLQETQYF. As DNA, the CDR3 is TGTGCCAGCTCACGATACAGGCTCCAAGAGACCCAGTACTTC.

The V call is TRBV6-1, the J call TRBJ1-2; TRBD1 might be the D (5 bases). Looked up from germline, CDR1 is MNHNS and CDR2 is SASEGT. V was clipped by 5 bases and J by 1 base, with 11 bases between them. There are 14 residues in the CDR3. The CDR3 is CASSRTLFNYGYTF. Here the CDR3 DNA reads TGTGCCAGCAGTAGGACACTTTTTAACTATGGCTACACCTTC.

The chain joins TRBV19 to TRBJ2-2; possible D gene TRBD1, 6 bases. There are 14 residues in the CDR3. Germline CDR1 LNHDA, CDR2 SQIVND (reference sequence). Trimming shortened V by 7 bases and J by 7 bases, and 16 bases separated the two germline ends. CDR3 region: CASTLFRGHGELFF. Here the CDR3 DNA reads TGTGCCAGTACCCTCTTCAGGGGTCACGGGGAGCTGTTTTTT.